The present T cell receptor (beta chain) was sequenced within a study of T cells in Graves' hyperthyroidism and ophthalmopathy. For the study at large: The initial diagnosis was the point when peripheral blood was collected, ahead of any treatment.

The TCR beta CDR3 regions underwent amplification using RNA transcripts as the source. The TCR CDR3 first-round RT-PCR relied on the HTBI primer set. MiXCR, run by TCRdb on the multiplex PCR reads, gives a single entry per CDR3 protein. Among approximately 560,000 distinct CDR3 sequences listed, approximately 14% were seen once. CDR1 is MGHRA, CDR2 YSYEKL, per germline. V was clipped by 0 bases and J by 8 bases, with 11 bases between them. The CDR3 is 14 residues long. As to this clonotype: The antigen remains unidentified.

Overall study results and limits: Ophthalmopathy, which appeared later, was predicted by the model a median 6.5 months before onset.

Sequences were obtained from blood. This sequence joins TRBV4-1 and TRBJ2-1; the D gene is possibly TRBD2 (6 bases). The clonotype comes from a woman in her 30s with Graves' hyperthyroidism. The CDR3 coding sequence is TGCGCCAGCAGCCAAGAGAACTCGGGAGATGAGCAGTTCTTC. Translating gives CASSQENSGDEQFF.